This T cell receptor beta chain was captured by sequencing in a study of blood T cell repertoires in COVID-19. Germline V gives CDR1 MNHEY, CDR2 SMNVEV (reference sequence). V shed 2 bases and J 2 bases; nucleotides not matched to a gene: 3. The CDR3 is 15 amino acids. The table came from immunoSEQ multiplex PCR; TCRdb's copy has only in-frame clones and leaves some out. The table records a few hundred thousand clones, 65% to 90% of them present only once. V is TRBV27 and J is TRBJ2-7; 10 bases match TRBD2. The sequenced sample consisted of PBMCs or T cells enriched from blood (not recorded which). The receptor comes from a woman aged 40 to 50 with acute COVID-19. The CDR3 spells CASSLSSGGPYEQYF. Written as DNA, the CDR3 is TGTGCCAGCAGTTTAAGTAGCGGGGGGCCCTACGAGCAGTACTTC.